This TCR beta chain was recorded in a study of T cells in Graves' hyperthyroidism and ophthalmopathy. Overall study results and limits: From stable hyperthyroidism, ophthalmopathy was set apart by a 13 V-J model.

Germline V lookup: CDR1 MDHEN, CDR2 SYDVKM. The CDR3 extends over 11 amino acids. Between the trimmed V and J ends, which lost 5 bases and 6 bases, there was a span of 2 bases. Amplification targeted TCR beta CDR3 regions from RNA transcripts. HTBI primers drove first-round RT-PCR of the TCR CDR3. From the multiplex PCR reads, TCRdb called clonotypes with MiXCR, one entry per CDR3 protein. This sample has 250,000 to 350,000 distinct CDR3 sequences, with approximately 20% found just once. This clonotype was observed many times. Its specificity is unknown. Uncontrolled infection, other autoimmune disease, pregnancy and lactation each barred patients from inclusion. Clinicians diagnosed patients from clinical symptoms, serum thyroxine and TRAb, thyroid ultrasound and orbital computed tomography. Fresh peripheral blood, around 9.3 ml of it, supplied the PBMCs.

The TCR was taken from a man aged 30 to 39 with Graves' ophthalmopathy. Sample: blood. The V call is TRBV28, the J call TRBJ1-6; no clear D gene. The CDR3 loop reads CASSRNSPLHF. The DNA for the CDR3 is TGTGCCAGCAGTCGTAATTCACCCCTCCACTTT.